This T cell receptor (beta chain) came from a study of human T cells and chemical hapten exposure. Study-wide background: 2% DPC applied to a roughly 2 cm by roughly 2 cm arm area sensitized donors. Findings and caveats of the study: Counts of TCRs expanded at PT1 correlated positively with patch test score.

CDR3 length: 13 amino acids. The ends were cut back, 3 bases at V and 4 bases at J, with 7 bases in the middle. This clonotype was seen ten or more times. Its antigen is undetermined. Attachment of unique molecular identifiers to individual cDNA molecules was performed in the library. One entry per CDR3 protein, called by TCRdb with MiXCR from the RACE reads. The sample consists of roughly 40,000 distinct CDR3 sequences, 8.5% to 10% of them appearing once. This sample's time point: patch test 2, 6 weeks after DPC sensitization. Treatment in this sample: therapeutic diphenylcyclopropenone sensitization with weekly scalp DPC.

The sequence was collected from a woman aged 40 to 49 with alopecia areata. Some clones in this sample may be carry-over from other donors' samples. Sequenced material: whole blood, taken in connection with sensitization to the hapten diphenylcyclopropenone (DPC). This chain connects TRBV12-3 or TRBV12-4 to TRBJ1-5; TRBD1 is a possible D gene (6 bases). As DNA, the CDR3 is TGTGCCAGCAGTTTTGACAGGAATCAGCCCCAGCATTTT. It specifies CASSFDRNQPQHF.